One and the same sample provided the 18 T cell receptor beta chains below, sequenced in a study of blood T cell repertoires in COVID-19. Produced via immunoSEQ multiplex PCR; TCRdb's table is partial and in-frame only. The table includes roughly 60,000 clones, roughly 72% detected once. Sequenced: peripheral blood. These receptors were obtained from an older woman with COVID-19, enrolled during active disease.

In its sample, this clone was seen once. The genes are TRBV6-5 and TRBJ1-2; maybe TRBD1 (6 bases). The V gene lost 2 bases and the J gene lost 7 bases, with 17 bases spanning the gap. CDR3 length: 15 residues. The germline V gene encodes CDR1 MNHEY and CDR2 SVGAGI. The CDR3 loop reads CASSYEVAGVGGYTF. CDR3 bases: TGTGCCAGCAGTTACGAGGTTGCAGGGGTTGGTGGCTACACCTTC.

Details on this clone: An end of the junction differs from the germline gene, which may be a read error. The genes are TRBV27 and TRBJ2-5; the match to TRBD1 covers 8 bases. Germline lookup yields CDR1 MNHEY and CDR2 SMNVEV (reference sequence). The CDR3 is 13 residues long. CDR3 amino acids: CASSWTGQGTQYF. The CDR3 coding sequence is TGTGCCAGCAGCTGGACAGGGCAAGGGACCCAGTACTTC.

The genes are TRBV7-2 and TRBJ2-2; no clear D gene. V was shortened by 0 bases and J by 7 bases, with 9 bases between the two germline ends. CDR1 SGHTA and CDR2 FQGNSA come from the germline V gene. The CDR3 loop spans 14 amino acids. CDR3 DNA sequence: TGTGCCAGCAGCTTAGCGCCGGGTAGCGGGGAGCTGTTTTTT. This translates into CASSLAPGSGELFF. The variable domain in full, with the rest retrieved from reference TRBV7-2 and TRBJ2-2, is GAGVSQSPSNKVTEKGKDVELRCDPISGHTALYWYRQSLGQGLEFLIYFQGNSAPDKSGLPSDRFSAERTGGSVSTLTIQRTQQEDSAVYLCASSLAPGSGELFFGEGSRLTVL.

The chain combines TRBV6-2 or TRBV6-3 with TRBJ2-3; 13 bases are a match to TRBD2. The CDR3 totals 20 residues. V shed 3 bases and J 2 bases; nucleotides not matched to a gene: 14. Germline lookup yields CDR1 MNHEY and CDR2 SVGEGT. The CDR3 spells CASSYSGTSGMVRSTDTQYF. CDR3 coding DNA: TGTGCCAGCAGTTATTCCGGGACTAGCGGGATGGTGAGGTCCACAGATACGCAGTATTTT.

V and J are TRBV27 and TRBJ1-6; TRBD1 matches 7 bases. Germline V CDR1 and CDR2: MNHEY, SMNVEV (reference sequence). CDR3 length: 14 residues. The V gene end was trimmed by 7 bases and the J gene end by 5 bases; junction bases not matched to a gene: 5. The CDR3 reads CASTRGWDNSPLHF. CDR3 DNA: TGTGCCAGCACCAGGGGGTGGGATAATTCACCCCTCCACTTT.

This clone occurred once. The chain employs TRBV7-8 and TRBJ1-5; D ambiguous. The CDR3 loop spans 16 amino acids. V gave up 5 bases and J gave up 0 bases, with 14 bases separating them. The germline CDR1 and CDR2 sequences are SGHVS and FQNEAQ. CDR3 nucleotide sequence: TGTGCCAGCAGCGTCGACTCTTTCGGTAGCAATCAGCCCCAGCATTTT. It is translated as CASSVDSFGSNQPQHF.

The chain couples TRBV6-5 to TRBJ1-1; 7 nucleotides line up with TRBD1. Germline V CDR1 and CDR2: MNHEY, SVGAGI. The CDR3 consists of 13 residues. The trim removed 7 bases at V and 0 bases at J, leaving 2 bases unmatched. In nucleotides, the CDR3 is TGTGCCAGCACCGGACAGGTGAACACTGAAGCTTTCTTT. As protein: CASTGQVNTEAFF.

A single count supports this clone. The rearrangement links TRBV18 to TRBJ1-3; no clear D. Germline-derived CDR1 and CDR2 are KGHSH and LQKENI. The length of the CDR3 is 13 residues. The ends were cut back, 2 bases at V and 4 bases at J, with 6 bases in the middle. CDR3 DNA sequence: TGTGCCAGCTCACCATTTGAGGGAAACACCATATATTTT. This encodes CASSPFEGNTIYF.

V and J are TRBV7-3 and TRBJ2-1; TRBD2 might be the D (5 bases). The length of the CDR3 is 16 residues. The V end was cut by 0 bases, the J end by 0 bases, with 9 bases between. CDR1 and CDR2 (germline): SGHTA, FQGTGA. The CDR3 sequence is CASSLTWAGSYNEQFF. CDR3 nucleotides: TGTGCCAGCAGCTTAACTTGGGCGGGCTCCTACAATGAGCAGTTCTTC.

The chain recombines TRBV6-2 or TRBV6-3 with TRBJ2-7; D is perhaps TRBD1 (6 bases). The germline V gene has CDR1 MNHEY and CDR2 SVGEGT. V gave up 5 bases and J gave up 1 base, with 15 bases separating them. CDR3 length: 15 amino acids. The CDR3 spells CASSPPTDSSYEQYF. The CDR3 DNA follows: TGTGCCAGCAGTCCACCGACGGACAGTTCCTACGAGCAGTACTTC.

The genes are TRBV19 and TRBJ1-1; D is unclear. Germline V gene lookup returns CDR1 LNHDA and CDR2 SQIVND (reference sequence). The CDR3 has 16 residues. Trimming took 5 bases from V and 5 from J, leaving 21 bases between them. In DNA form, the CDR3 reads TGTGCCAGTAGTTCCGGGATGGCTTCCCGAGGGACTGAAGCTTTCTTT. Encoded protein: CASSSGMASRGTEAFF. Combining the CDR3 with reference TRBV19 and TRBJ1-1 gives the whole variable domain DGGITQSPKYLFRKEGQNVTLSCEQNLNHDAMYWYRQDPGQGLRLIYYSQIVNDFQKGDIAEGYSVSREKKESFPLTVTSAQKNPTAFYLCASSSGMASRGTEAFFGQGTRLTVV.

V is TRBV27 and J is TRBJ2-3; D possibly corresponds to TRBD1 (5 bases). The germline V gene has CDR1 MNHEY and CDR2 SMNVEV (reference sequence). This CDR3 comprises 14 residues. Trimming took off 3 bases at V and 5 bases at J, with 12 bases between the two ends. The CDR3 loop is CASSFLRAEDTQYF. The CDR3, as DNA: TGTGCCAGCAGTTTTCTCAGGGCTGAAGATACGCAGTATTTT.

This sequence joins TRBV7-2 and TRBJ1-2, with 8 bases lining up with TRBD1. J was trimmed by 8 bases and V by 4 bases; bases with no gene match: 6. Germline V gene data show CDR1 as SGHTA and CDR2 as FQGNSA. The CDR3 length is 13 residues. The CDR3, as DNA: TGTGCCAGCAGCTCCCAGGGGGCAGAGGGCTACACCTTC. It is translated as CASSSQGAEGYTF.

At least ten counts were recorded for this clone. The V call is TRBV12-3 or TRBV12-4, the J call TRBJ1-1; D possibly corresponds to TRBD1 (5 bases). This CDR3 region has 13 residues. The V and J ends lost 2 bases and 2 bases respectively, with 6 bases between them. The CDR3 protein is CASSLTGNTEAFF. In DNA, the CDR3 is TGTGCCAGCAGTTTAACAGGTAACACTGAAGCTTTCTTT.

The chain recombines TRBV6-2 or TRBV6-3 with TRBJ2-2, with 7 bases that match TRBD1. CDR3 length equals 17 residues. Germline CDR1 is MNHEY and CDR2 is SVGEGT. With V trimmed by 3 bases and J by 0 bases, 7 bases remained unmatched. This CDR3 is CASSYPGQASNTGELFF. For the CDR3, the DNA is TGTGCCAGCAGTTATCCCGGACAGGCCTCGAACACCGGGGAGCTGTTTTTT.

The V gene is TRBV5-1, the J gene TRBJ2-3; 8 bases agree with TRBD2. This CDR3 has 14 amino acids. Trimming removed 4 bases from V and 9 bases from J; junction bases left unmatched: 10. The germline CDR1 and CDR2 sequences are SGHRS and YFSETQ. The CDR3 sequence: CASSNPRERETQYF. CDR3 in DNA: TGCGCCAGCAGCAATCCCCGGGAGCGGGAGACGCAGTATTTT. Full variable domain (rest looked up from reference TRBV5-1 and TRBJ2-3): KAGVTQTPRYLIKTRGQQVTLSCSPISGHRSVSWYQQTPGQGLQFLFEYFSETQRNKGNFPGRFSGRQFSNSRSEMNVSTLELGDSALYLCASSNPRERETQYFGPGTRLTVL.

The count of this clone is one. The rearrangement uses TRBV6-2 or TRBV6-3 and TRBJ1-1; possibly TRBD1 for D (5 bases). This CDR3 is 12 amino acids long. Between the trimmed V and J ends, which lost 5 bases and 6 bases, there was a span of 10 bases. Germline-derived CDR1 and CDR2 are MNHEY and SVGEGT. The chain's CDR3 is CASSHGGSEAFF. The CDR3 bases are TGTGCCAGCAGTCACGGGGGGTCTGAAGCTTTCTTT.

The chain combines TRBV20-1 with TRBJ2-2; D is unresolved. There are 16 residues in the CDR3. V shed 3 bases and J shed 6 bases, with 20 bases lying between them. CDR1 is DFQATT and CDR2 is SNEGSKA in the germline V gene (reference sequence). CDR3 loop: CSASLALGPSSGELFF. The CDR3 DNA reads TGCAGTGCTAGTTTGGCCTTGGGCCCCTCATCCGGGGAGCTGTTTTTT.